The 21 T cell receptor beta chains reported below all come from one sample, sequenced in a study of blood T cell repertoires in COVID-19. Some clones are missing from TCRdb's copy, which holds only in-frame ones; the method was immunoSEQ multiplex PCR. The repertoire holds 360,000 or so clones, around 90% seen once, with about 6.8% in the top ten. The material sequenced was peripheral blood. Receptors originate from a man in his late teens or twenties with active or convalescent COVID-19.

V is TRBV5-1 and J is TRBJ2-5; D is unclear. V was trimmed by 0 bases and J by 5 bases, leaving 11 bases between them. Germline values: CDR1 SGHRS, CDR2 YFSETQ. CDR3 length equals 14 residues. CDR3 bases: TGCGCCAGCAGCTTGGGGCCTCCTGTTGAGACCCAGTACTTC. This gives the protein CASSLGPPVETQYF.

The V call is TRBV28, the J call TRBJ1-5; 8 bases are shared with TRBD1. Germline CDR1 reads MDHEN; CDR2 reads SYDVKM. This CDR3 has 15 residues. Germline trimming cut 5 bases from V and 9 bases from J; bases unmatched to any gene: 12. DNA of the CDR3: TGTGCCAGCAGTCCCCGGGACAGGATGAGTCCGCCCCAGCATTTT. Its translation is CASSPRDRMSPPQHF.

V usage is TRBV6-5 and J usage is TRBJ2-1; 10 bases map to TRBD2. The CDR3 has 16 residues. Germline CDR1 is MNHEY and CDR2 is SVGAGI. With 3 bases clipped from V and 12 bases from J, the junction kept 14 bases outside the gene matches. This CDR3 is CASSYGLAGDPQGQFF. The CDR3, as DNA: TGTGCCAGCAGTTATGGTCTAGCGGGAGACCCACAGGGGCAGTTCTTC.

This clone was observed once. The chain couples TRBV27 to TRBJ2-7; the D is unclear. V dropped 5 bases and J dropped 4 bases, with 12 bases sitting between them. Germline loops: CDR1 MNHEY, CDR2 SMNVEV (reference sequence). This CDR3 contains 13 residues. CDR3 nucleotide sequence: TGTGCCAGCAGTAAAGTGGCTCCGTACGAGCAGTACTTC. It translates to CASSKVAPYEQYF.

This clone was observed a single time. The rearrangement uses TRBV14 and TRBJ2-5; 9 bases align to TRBD1. Germline-derived CDR1 and CDR2 are SGHDN and FVKESK. V trimming: 4 bases; J trimming: 3 bases; junction bases outside the gene matches: 6. CDR3 length equals 15 residues. In nucleotides, the CDR3 is TGTGCCAGCAGCCCGAGGACAGGGGCGAAAGAGACCCAGTACTTC. This gives the protein CASSPRTGAKETQYF. The full variable domain, with the rest looked up from reference TRBV14 and TRBJ2-5, is EAGVTQFPSHSVIEKGQTVTLRCDPISGHDNLYWYRRVMGKEIKFLLHFVKESKQDESGMPNNRFLAERTGGTYSTLKVQPAELEDSGVYFCASSPRTGAKETQYFGPGTRLLVL.

A single count supports this clone. The chain couples TRBV29-1 to TRBJ2-7; D possibly corresponds to TRBD2 (5 bases). Germline loops: CDR1 SQVTM, CDR2 ANQGSEA. This CDR3 region has 13 residues. Deletions cut 8 bases from V and 0 bases from J, with 14 bases between. The CDR3 nucleotides are TGCAGCTCGTCGGCGGGCCTCTCCTACGAGCAGTACTTC. Its translation is CSSSAGLSYEQYF.

This chain joins TRBV28 and TRBJ1-5; possibly TRBD1 for D (5 bases). The CDR3 has 14 residues. Trimming shortened V by 2 bases and J by 5 bases, and 10 bases separated the two germline ends. Per germline, CDR1 MDHEN and CDR2 SYDVKM. The CDR3 sequence is CASSLQARDQPQHF. Here the CDR3 DNA reads TGTGCCAGCAGTTTACAGGCCAGGGATCAGCCCCAGCATTTT. Drawing the rest from reference TRBV28 and TRBJ1-5, the complete variable domain is DVKVTQSSRYLVKRTGEKVFLECVQDMDHENMFWYRQDPGLGLRLIYFSYDVKMKEKGDIPEGYSVSREKKERFSLILESASTNQTSMYLCASSLQARDQPQHFGDGTRLSIL.

V usage is TRBV6-5 and J usage is TRBJ1-1; TRBD1 might be the D (5 bases). Per the germline V gene, CDR1 is MNHEY and CDR2 is SVGAGI. The V end lost 4 bases, the J end lost 6 bases, and 12 bases lay between the germline ends. The CDR3 runs to 13 residues. In DNA form, the CDR3 reads TGTGCCAGCAGTTGGGTAGGGACTTCTGAAGCTTTCTTT. Protein: CASSWVGTSEAFF.

The chain joins TRBV25-1 to TRBJ2-2; D uncertain. This CDR3 spans 15 amino acids. V shed 1 base and J shed 0 bases, with 6 bases lying between them. Germline values: CDR1 MGHDK, CDR2 SYGVNS. The chain's CDR3 is CASSELAANTGELFF. Here the CDR3 DNA reads TGTGCCAGCAGTGAATTGGCCGCGAACACCGGGGAGCTGTTTTTT. Combining the CDR3 with reference TRBV25-1 and TRBJ2-2 gives the whole variable domain EADIYQTPRYLVIGTGKKITLECSQTMGHDKMYWYQQDPGMELHLIHYSYGVNSTEKGDLSSESTVSRIRTEHFPLTLESARPSHTSQYLCASSELAANTGELFFGEGSRLTVL.

The chain has TRBV7-3 and TRBJ1-1; 7 nucleotides align to TRBD1. The CDR3 spans 14 residues. The V segment lost 6 bases and the J segment 0 bases; nucleotides outside the gene matches: 4. Germline values: CDR1 SGHTA, CDR2 FQGTGA. DNA for the CDR3: TGTGCCAGCAGGGCGACAGGGCTGAACACTGAAGCTTTCTTT. This encodes CASRATGLNTEAFF. Looking up the rest from reference TRBV7-3 and TRBJ1-1 gives the full variable domain: GAGVSQTPSNKVTEKGKYVELRCDPISGHTALYWYRQSLGQGPEFLIYFQGTGAADDSGLPNDRFFAVRPEGSVSTLKIQRTERGDSAVYLCASRATGLNTEAFFGQGTRLTVV.

This clone was seen only a few times. The chain uses TRBV7-2 and TRBJ2-1, with 9 bases aligning to TRBD1. The V gene end was trimmed by 5 bases and the J gene end by 7 bases; junction bases not matched to a gene: 3. CDR1 is SGHTA, CDR2 FQGNSA, per germline. The CDR3 is made up of 13 amino acids. Here the CDR3 DNA reads TGTGCCAGCAGCCACGGGACAGGGAATGAGCAGTTCTTC. This encodes CASSHGTGNEQFF.

This rearrangement joins TRBV9 to TRBJ2-7; tentative D call: TRBD1 (5 bases). The ends were cut back, 6 bases at V and 4 bases at J, with 17 bases in the middle. This CDR3 region has 14 residues. CDR1 is SGDLS and CDR2 is YYNGEE in the germline V gene. As DNA, the CDR3 is TGTGCCAGCAACCTAGGGGCTGGCTCTTACGAGCAGTACTTC. Translation gives CASNLGAGSYEQYF. Using reference TRBV9 and TRBJ2-7 for the parts outside the CDR3, the full variable domain is DSGVTQTPKHLITATGQRVTLRCSPRSGDLSVYWYQQSLDQGLQFLIQYYNGEERAKGNILERFSAQQFPDLHSELNLSSLELGDSALYFCASNLGAGSYEQYFGPGTRLTVT.

The chain joins TRBV7-8 to TRBJ2-1; TRBD1 matches 8 bases. The CDR3 spans 16 residues. CDR1 is SGHVS, CDR2 FQNEAQ, per germline. Trimming cost V 7 bases and J 3 bases; bases outside gene matches: 11. CDR3 in amino acids: CASTLLMGQDYNEQFF. The CDR3 DNA reads TGTGCCAGCACCCTCTTAATGGGACAGGACTACAATGAGCAGTTCTTC.

The chain is built from TRBV24-1 and TRBJ2-3; TRBD2 aligns across 7 bases. Germline V gene lookup returns CDR1 KGHDR and CDR2 SFDVKD. This CDR3 is 15 amino acids long. V lost 3 bases to trimming and J lost 2 bases; unmatched junction nucleotides: 4. For the CDR3, the DNA is TGTGCCACCAGTGATCGAACTAGCGTCACAGATACGCAGTATTTT. Its translation: CATSDRTSVTDTQYF.

This clone has only a few counts. The V call is TRBV19, the J call TRBJ1-4; the D gene is possibly TRBD1 (5 bases). Germline assignment: CDR1 LNHDA and CDR2 SQIVND (reference sequence). The CDR3 spans 14 residues. Trimming shortened V by 5 bases and J by 8 bases, and 15 bases separated the two germline ends. As DNA, the CDR3 is TGTGCCAGTAGTGCCCAGGGATTTTTGGAAAAACTGTTTTTT. As protein: CASSAQGFLEKLFF.

The rearrangement uses TRBV19 and TRBJ2-1; 7 nucleotides line up with TRBD2. Germline loops: CDR1 LNHDA, CDR2 SQIVND (reference sequence). Trimming at V came to 5 bases and at J to 6 bases, leaving 10 bases not matched to a gene. This CDR3 is built from 15 residues. For the CDR3, the DNA is TGTGCCAGTAGTCTGGCGGGAGTGTATGGCAATGAGCAGTTCTTC. This sequence encodes CASSLAGVYGNEQFF.

The chain employs TRBV27 and TRBJ2-1, with D possibly being TRBD1 (6 bases). The CDR3 contains 14 residues. Trimming left V 2 bases short and J 6 bases short, with 11 bases between. Per germline, CDR1 MNHEY and CDR2 SMNVEV (reference sequence). CDR3 coding DNA: TGTGCCAGCAGTTTAGGTCAGGGGACCAATGAGCAGTTCTTC. Translated, it gives CASSLGQGTNEQFF.

This chain uses TRBV29-1 with TRBJ1-4, with TRBD1 as a possible D gene (6 bases). The length of the CDR3 is 12 residues. The germline gives CDR1 SQVTM, CDR2 ANQGSEA. With 7 bases removed from V and 10 bases from J, the gap between germline ends came to 16 bases. CDR3 bases: TGCAGCGCACAGGGCTATTATGGAAAACTGTTTTTT. This codes for CSAQGYYGKLFF.

This clone is a singleton in its sample. J is TRBJ1-4 and V is TRBV5-8; weak D call: TRBD1 (5 bases). V was trimmed by 4 bases and J by 11 bases, leaving 15 bases between them. The CDR3 extends over 13 amino acids. Germline lookup yields CDR1 SGHTS and CDR2 YDEGEE. This CDR3 is CASSTGRAEKLFF. The CDR3, as DNA: TGTGCCAGCAGCACAGGACGGGCGGAGAAACTGTTTTTT.

This chain links TRBV27 with TRBJ2-1, with TRBD2 identical over 11 bases. CDR1 is MNHEY, CDR2 SMNVEV, per germline (reference sequence). The J segment lost 4 bases and the V segment lost 4 bases, leaving 3 bases of the junction unmatched. This CDR3 region has 15 residues. CDR3 nucleotide sequence: TGTGCCAGCAGTTCCATAGCGGGAGGGTACAATGAGCAGTTCTTC. Translation gives CASSSIAGGYNEQFF.

The rearrangement joins TRBV7-2 to TRBJ2-7, with 9 bases that match TRBD1. Germline loops: CDR1 SGHTA, CDR2 FQGNSA. The CDR3 runs to 15 residues. The V gene end was trimmed by 4 bases and the J gene end by 5 bases; junction bases not matched to a gene: 9. This CDR3 is CASSSPGQGRHEQYF. CDR3 sequence (DNA): TGTGCCAGCAGCTCACCGGGACAGGGTCGTCACGAGCAGTACTTC.